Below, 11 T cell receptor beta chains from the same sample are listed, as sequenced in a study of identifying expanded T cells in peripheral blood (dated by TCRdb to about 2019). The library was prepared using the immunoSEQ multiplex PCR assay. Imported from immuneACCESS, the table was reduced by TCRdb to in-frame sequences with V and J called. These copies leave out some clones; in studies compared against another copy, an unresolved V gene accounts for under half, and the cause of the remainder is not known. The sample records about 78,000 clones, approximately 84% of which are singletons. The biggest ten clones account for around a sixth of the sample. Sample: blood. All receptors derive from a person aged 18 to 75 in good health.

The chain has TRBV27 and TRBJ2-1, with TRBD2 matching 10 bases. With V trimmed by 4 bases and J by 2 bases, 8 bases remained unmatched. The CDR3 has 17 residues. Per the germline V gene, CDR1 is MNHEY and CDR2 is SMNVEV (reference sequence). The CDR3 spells CASSSSGGGRPYNEQFF. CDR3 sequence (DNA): TGTGCCAGCAGTTCTAGCGGGGGCGGGAGGCCCTACAATGAGCAGTTCTTC.

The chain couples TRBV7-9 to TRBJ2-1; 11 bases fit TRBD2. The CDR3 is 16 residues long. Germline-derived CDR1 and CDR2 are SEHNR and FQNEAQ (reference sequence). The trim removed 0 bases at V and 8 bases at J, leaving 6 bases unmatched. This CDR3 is CASSLATSGNMDEQFF. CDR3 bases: TGTGCCAGCAGCTTAGCGACTAGCGGGAATATGGATGAGCAGTTCTTC.

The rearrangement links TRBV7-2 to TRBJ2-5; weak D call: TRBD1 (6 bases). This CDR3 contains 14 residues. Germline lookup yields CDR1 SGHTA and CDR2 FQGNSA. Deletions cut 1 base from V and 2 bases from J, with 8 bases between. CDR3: CASSLVRGQETQYF. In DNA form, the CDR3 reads TGTGCCAGCAGCTTAGTAAGGGGGCAAGAGACCCAGTACTTC.

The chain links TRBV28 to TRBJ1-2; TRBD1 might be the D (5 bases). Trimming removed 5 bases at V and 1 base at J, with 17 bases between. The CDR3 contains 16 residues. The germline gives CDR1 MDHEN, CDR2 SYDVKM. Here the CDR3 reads CASSPTVGRLNYGYTF. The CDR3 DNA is TGTGCCAGCAGTCCGACCGTGGGGCGCCTTAACTATGGCTACACCTTC.

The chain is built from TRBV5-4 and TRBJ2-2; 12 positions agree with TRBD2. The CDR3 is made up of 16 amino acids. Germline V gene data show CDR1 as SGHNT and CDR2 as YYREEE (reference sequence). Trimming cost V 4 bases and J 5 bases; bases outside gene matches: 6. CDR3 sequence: CASSGGLAGATGELFF. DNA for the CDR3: TGTGCCAGCAGCGGGGGACTAGCGGGCGCAACCGGGGAGCTGTTTTTT.

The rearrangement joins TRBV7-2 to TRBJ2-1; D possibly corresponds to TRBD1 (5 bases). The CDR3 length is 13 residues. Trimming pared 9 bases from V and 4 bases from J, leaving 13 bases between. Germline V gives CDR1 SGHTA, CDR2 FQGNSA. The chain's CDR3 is CASTQGEYNEQFF. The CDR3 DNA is TGTGCCAGTACACAAGGGGAATACAATGAGCAGTTCTTC.

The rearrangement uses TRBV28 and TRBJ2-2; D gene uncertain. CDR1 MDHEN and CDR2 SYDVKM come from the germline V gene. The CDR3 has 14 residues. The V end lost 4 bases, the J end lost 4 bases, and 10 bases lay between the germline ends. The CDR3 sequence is CASSSSAGTGELFF. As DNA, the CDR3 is TGTGCCAGCAGTTCCTCCGCCGGCACCGGGGAGCTGTTTTTT.

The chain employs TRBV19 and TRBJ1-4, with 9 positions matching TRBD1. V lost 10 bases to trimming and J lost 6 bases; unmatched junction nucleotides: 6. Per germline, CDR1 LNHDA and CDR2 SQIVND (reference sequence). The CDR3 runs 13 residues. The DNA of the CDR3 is TGTGCCACTTCGGGACAGGGTGATGAAAAACTGTTTTTT. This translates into CATSGQGDEKLFF.

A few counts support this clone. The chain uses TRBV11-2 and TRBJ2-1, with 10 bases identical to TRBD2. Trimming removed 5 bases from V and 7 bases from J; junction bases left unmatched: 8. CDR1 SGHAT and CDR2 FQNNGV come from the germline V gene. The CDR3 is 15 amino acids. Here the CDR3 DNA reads TGTGCCAGCAGCCGGATTAGCGGGAGGTTGAATGAGCAGTTCTTC. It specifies CASSRISGRLNEQFF.

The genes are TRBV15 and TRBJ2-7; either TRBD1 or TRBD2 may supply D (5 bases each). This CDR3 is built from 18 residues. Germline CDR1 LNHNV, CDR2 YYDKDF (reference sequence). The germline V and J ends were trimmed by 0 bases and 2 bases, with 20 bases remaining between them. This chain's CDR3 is CATSRDRGVGLGAYEQYF. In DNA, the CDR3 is TGTGCCACCAGCAGAGATCGGGGCGTGGGGTTGGGGGCCTACGAGCAGTACTTC.

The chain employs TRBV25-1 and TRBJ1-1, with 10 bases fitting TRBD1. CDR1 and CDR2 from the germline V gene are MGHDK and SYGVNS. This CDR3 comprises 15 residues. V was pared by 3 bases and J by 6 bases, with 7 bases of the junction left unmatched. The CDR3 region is CASSDARQGAAEAFF. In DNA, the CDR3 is TGTGCCAGCAGTGACGCAAGACAGGGGGCCGCTGAAGCTTTCTTT.